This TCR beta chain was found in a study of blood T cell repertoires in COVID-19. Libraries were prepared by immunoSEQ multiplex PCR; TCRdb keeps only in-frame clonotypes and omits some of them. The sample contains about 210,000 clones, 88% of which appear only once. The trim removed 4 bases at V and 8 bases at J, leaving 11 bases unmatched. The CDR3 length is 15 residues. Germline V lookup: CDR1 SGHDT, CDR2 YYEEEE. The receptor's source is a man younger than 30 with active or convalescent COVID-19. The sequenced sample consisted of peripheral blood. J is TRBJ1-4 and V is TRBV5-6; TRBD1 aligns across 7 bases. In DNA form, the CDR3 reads TGTGCCAGCAGCCACCTGACAGGGATGGACGAAAAACTGTTTTTT. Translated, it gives CASSHLTGMDEKLFF.